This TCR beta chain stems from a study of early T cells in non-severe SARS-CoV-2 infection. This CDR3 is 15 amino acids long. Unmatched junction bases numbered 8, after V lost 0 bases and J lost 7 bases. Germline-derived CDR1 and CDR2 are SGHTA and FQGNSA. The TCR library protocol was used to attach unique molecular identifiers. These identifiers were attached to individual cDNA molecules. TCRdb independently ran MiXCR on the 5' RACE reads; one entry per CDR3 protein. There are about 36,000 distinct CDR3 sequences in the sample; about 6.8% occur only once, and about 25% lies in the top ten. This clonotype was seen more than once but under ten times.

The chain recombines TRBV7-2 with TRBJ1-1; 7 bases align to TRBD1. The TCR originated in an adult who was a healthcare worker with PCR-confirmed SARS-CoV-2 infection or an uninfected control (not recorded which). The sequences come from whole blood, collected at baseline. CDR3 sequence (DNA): TGTGCCAGCAGCTTAGCGAGGGGGCGTTGGTTTGAAGCTTTCTTT. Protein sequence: CASSLARGRWFEAFF.